A few counts support the clone carrying this T cell receptor beta chain. The protocol was immunoSEQ multiplex PCR, while the TCRdb copy is restricted to in-frame clones and leaves out a portion. This table has about 2 million clones, roughly 94% appearing once. This entry comes from a study of shared clonotypes between healthy human individuals. The trim removed 0 bases at V and 9 bases at J, leaving 7 bases unmatched. The CDR3 extends over 16 amino acids. Germline V lookup: CDR1 ENHRY, CDR2 SYGVKD. Sequenced sample: naive CD4+ T cells sorted from blood. Regarding subset: CD45RA+ positively selected. This receptor was taken from a young man in good health. The V gene is TRBV10-3, the J gene TRBJ2-1; 11 bases agree with TRBD1. CDR3 residues: CAISESLGTGGSEQFF. In nucleotides, the CDR3 is TGTGCCATCAGTGAGTCTCTTGGGACAGGGGGTTCTGAGCAGTTCTTC.